Presented here are 20 T cell receptor beta chains from one specimen sequenced in a study of T cells in Graves' hyperthyroidism and ophthalmopathy. TCR beta CDR3 regions were amplified from RNA. The HTBI primer set served for first-round RT-PCR of the TCR CDR3. TCRdb re-derived calls from the multiplex PCR reads in MiXCR, one entry per CDR3 protein. The sample contains some 560,000 distinct CDR3 sequences, 12% to 15% of which appear only once. Material for sequencing was blood. These receptors were obtained from a woman aged 40 to 55 with Graves' hyperthyroidism.

This clonotype was recorded a few times. The chain employs TRBV28 and TRBJ2-7; possible D gene TRBD1, 6 bases. The length of the CDR3 is 12 residues. Trimming shortened V by 4 bases and J by 6 bases, and 10 bases separated the two germline ends. Germline CDR1 is MDHEN and CDR2 is SYDVKM. The CDR3 protein is CASSSQGSEQYF. The CDR3 DNA reads as TGTGCCAGCAGTTCTCAGGGGAGCGAGCAGTACTTC.

This clonotype was detected a few times. The chain joins TRBV10-3 to TRBJ1-1; D is undetermined. Germline V gene data show CDR1 as ENHRY and CDR2 as SYGVKD. The CDR3 totals 12 residues. With 3 bases removed from V and 10 bases from J, the gap between germline ends came to 12 bases. The chain's CDR3 is CAISEVPPRAFF. The CDR3 DNA follows: TGTGCCATCAGTGAAGTGCCCCCCAGAGCTTTCTTT.

There are many counts of this clonotype. The V call is TRBV5-1, the J call TRBJ2-7; weak D call: TRBD2 (6 bases). V was pared by 4 bases and J by 5 bases, with 19 bases between. This CDR3 contains 15 residues. Germline-derived CDR1 and CDR2 are SGHRS and YFSETQ. The CDR3 region is CASSVIAEGPNEQYF. As DNA, the CDR3 is TGCGCCAGCAGCGTAATAGCGGAAGGGCCGAACGAGCAGTACTTC.

This clonotype was observed at least ten times. The gene calls are TRBV13 and TRBJ2-1; D unclear. Germline CDR1 is PRHDT and CDR2 is FYEKMQ (reference sequence). The CDR3 runs to 14 residues. The V gene lost 6 bases and the J gene lost 4 bases, with 13 bases spanning the gap. The CDR3 protein is CASSLVSRYNEQFF. As DNA, the CDR3 is TGTGCCAGCAGTTTGGTTAGCAGGTACAATGAGCAGTTCTTC.

V and J are TRBV30 and TRBJ1-5; no clear D. Trimming cost V 2 bases and J 5 bases, with 13 bases left between them. There are 14 residues in the CDR3. Germline values: CDR1 GTSNPN, CDR2 SVGIG (reference sequence). CDR3 protein: CAWSIGRLDQPQHF. The DNA of the CDR3 is TGTGCCTGGAGTATTGGCAGGCTCGATCAGCCCCAGCATTTT.

There are a few counts of this clonotype. The chain has TRBV7-9 and TRBJ2-2, with 13 positions matching TRBD2. The CDR3 is 17 residues long. V lost 6 bases to trimming and J lost 4 bases; unmatched junction nucleotides: 8. CDR1 and CDR2 (germline): SEHNR, FQNEAQ (reference sequence). The CDR3 DNA follows: TGTGCCAGCAGGCCCGGACTAGCGGGGGACTTCACCGGGGAGCTGTTTTTT. Amino acid sequence: CASRPGLAGDFTGELFF.

This clonotype was observed at least ten times. The chain carries TRBV30 and TRBJ2-2; 10 bases agree with TRBD1. With 1 base clipped from V and 2 bases from J, the junction kept 4 bases outside the gene matches. The CDR3 consists of 16 residues. Germline lookup yields CDR1 GTSNPN and CDR2 SVGIG (reference sequence). CDR3 DNA sequence: TGTGCCTGGAGTGCCGGGGACAGGGGAAACACCGGGGAGCTGTTTTTT. Protein: CAWSAGDRGNTGELFF.

This clonotype has just a few counts. V and J are TRBV2 and TRBJ1-2; D gene uncertain. The germline V gene encodes CDR1 SNHLY and CDR2 FYNNEI. There are 13 residues in the CDR3. Trimming shortened V by 0 bases and J by 10 bases, and 12 bases separated the two germline ends. As DNA, the CDR3 is TGTGCCAGCAGTGAAGCCGCTGCTAGTATCTACACCTTC. Its translation is CASSEAAASIYTF.

This clonotype was observed at least ten times. The rearrangement uses TRBV3-1 and TRBJ1-2; the D is unclear. The CDR3 is made up of 13 amino acids. The germline V gene encodes CDR1 LGHDT and CDR2 YNNKEL (reference sequence). Trimming took 4 bases from V and 1 from J, leaving 7 bases between them. The CDR3 DNA follows: TGTGCCAGCAGCCGGGTAAATAACTATGGCTACACCTTC. It encodes CASSRVNNYGYTF.

This clonotype was seen at least ten times. V is TRBV6-1 and J is TRBJ2-5; a weak D match, TRBD1 (6 bases). Per the germline V gene, CDR1 is MNHNS and CDR2 is SASEGT. V lost 5 bases and J lost 5, with 12 bases in between. This CDR3 has 13 amino acids. Written as DNA, the CDR3 is TGTGCCAGCAGTACAACTAGGGGGGAGACCCAGTACTTC. Translating gives CASSTTRGETQYF.

This clonotype has a count of ten or more. The chain recombines TRBV2 with TRBJ1-2, with a possible D match to TRBD1 (5 bases). Deletions cut 6 bases from V and 3 bases from J, with 8 bases between. Per germline, CDR1 SNHLY and CDR2 FYNNEI. The CDR3 sequence is 12 residues long. CDR3 sequence: CASRGLDYGYTF. The CDR3 DNA is TGTGCCAGCAGGGGGCTCGACTATGGCTACACCTTC.

This clonotype was recorded a few times. The chain recombines TRBV5-6 with TRBJ2-3; 8 nucleotides agree with TRBD2. This CDR3 has 16 amino acids. CDR1 is SGHDT, CDR2 YYEEEE, per germline. V trimming: 1 base; J trimming: 1 base; junction bases outside the gene matches: 5. CDR3 in amino acids: CASSLFSGMGTDTQYF. As DNA, the CDR3 is TGTGCCAGCAGCTTGTTTAGCGGGATGGGCACAGATACGCAGTATTTT.

The V gene is TRBV5-1, the J gene TRBJ2-5; no definite D call. The germline V and J ends were trimmed by 4 bases and 5 bases, with 12 bases remaining between them. The CDR3 spans 13 residues. CDR1 and CDR2 (germline): SGHRS, YFSETQ. The CDR3 loop reads CASSLIEDETQYF. The CDR3 nucleotides are TGCGCCAGCAGCCTGATTGAGGATGAGACCCAGTACTTC.

This chain connects TRBV7-8 to TRBJ2-1, with 9 nucleotides matching TRBD1. From germline, CDR1 is SGHVS and CDR2 FQNEAQ. CDR3 size: 16 residues. V gave up 5 bases and J gave up 5 bases; unmatched junction bases: 10. The CDR3 nucleotides read TGTGCCAGCAGCCAAAACCCGGGACAGGGCAACAATGAGCAGTTCTTC. Translating gives CASSQNPGQGNNEQFF.

This clonotype was seen ten or more times. This chain links TRBV7-8 with TRBJ2-3, with D possibly called TRBD1 or TRBD2 (6 bases each). V dropped 5 bases and J dropped 4 bases, with 10 bases sitting between them. The germline CDR1 and CDR2 sequences are SGHVS and FQNEAQ. This CDR3 contains 13 residues. CDR3: CASSLRGADTQYF. DNA for the CDR3: TGTGCCAGCAGCCTAAGGGGGGCAGATACGCAGTATTTT.

There are many counts of this clonotype. The chain uses TRBV11-2 and TRBJ2-7; possibly TRBD1 for D (5 bases). Trimming removed 6 bases from V and 4 bases from J, with 10 bases in between. CDR1 is SGHAT, CDR2 FQNNGV, per germline. The CDR3 is 12 residues long. The CDR3 here is CASSPQEYEQYF. In nucleotides, the CDR3 is TGTGCCAGCAGTCCACAGGAATACGAGCAGTACTTC.

The chain carries TRBV9 and TRBJ2-3, with TRBD1 matching 11 bases. Unmatched junction bases numbered 6, after V lost 4 bases and J lost 5 bases. CDR1 is SGDLS, CDR2 YYNGEE, per germline. The CDR3 covers 15 residues. CDR3 bases: TGTGCCAGCAGCATTCCGGGACAGGGGGAAGATACGCAGTATTTT. Protein sequence: CASSIPGQGEDTQYF.

Turning to this clonotype: It may be a read error: a sequence one base away is much more abundant. J is TRBJ2-2 and V is TRBV18; TRBD1 is a possible D gene (6 bases). Germline V gene lookup returns CDR1 KGHSH and CDR2 LQKENI. CDR3 length: 15 residues. CDR3 amino acids: CGSSHRWGRTGELFF. CDR3 nucleotide sequence: TGTGGCAGCTCACACCGATGGGGGCGCACCGGGGAGCTGTTTTTT.

This clonotype was seen many times. This sequence joins TRBV28 and TRBJ1-1, with D perhaps TRBD1 (6 bases). The CDR3 consists of 15 residues. Between the trimmed V and J ends, which lost 5 bases and 0 bases, there was a span of 13 bases. Germline CDR1 MDHEN, CDR2 SYDVKM. For the CDR3, the DNA is TGTGCCAGCAGTCCTCTACAGGGATTGAACACTGAAGCTTTCTTT. Encoded protein: CASSPLQGLNTEAFF.

On this clonotype: At one end, the junction sequence differs from germline, possibly due to a read error. The chain joins TRBV28 to TRBJ2-1; D is perhaps TRBD1 (5 bases). Germline-derived CDR1 and CDR2 are MDHEN and SYDVKM. The CDR3 extends over 15 amino acids. In DNA form, the CDR3 reads TGTGCCAGCAGTACCGAACGACAGAAAAACAATGGGCAGTTCTTC. Protein product: CASSTERQKNNGQFF.